The text below deals with one T cell receptor (beta chain). The antigen remains undetermined. V was clipped by 3 bases and J by 1 base, with 14 bases between them. From germline, CDR1 is LGHDT and CDR2 YNNKEL (reference sequence). The CDR3 extends over 16 amino acids. The sample belongs to a study of blood T cells in healthy people across ages. A second about 7 to 12 cycle PCR used barcoded and J-beta primers. Every molecule of cDNA carried a tag from a template-switch adaptor with 12 random nucleotides. TCRdb reanalysed the 5' RACE reads using MiXCR and keeps one entry per CDR3 protein. The repertoire holds 1.5 million to 2 million distinct CDR3 sequences, with roughly 52% as singletons. Findings and caveats of the study: PBMCs left unsorted prevented a conclusive naive versus antigen-experienced comparison. The long-lived group displayed more naive CD4+ cells, plus higher diversity, than the aged donors did.

This receptor was obtained from a middle-aged woman in good health. Specimen: blood. The rearrangement uses TRBV3-1 and TRBJ2-3; tentative D call: TRBD2 (5 bases). The CDR3 bases are TGTGCCAGCAGCCAGTTAGGGAGCGGTCGCACAGATACGCAGTATTTT. As protein: CASSQLGSGRTDTQYF.